A single sample gave rise to the 25 T cell receptor beta chains below, sequenced in a study of T cells in Graves' hyperthyroidism and ophthalmopathy. RNA transcripts were the template for amplifying TCR beta CDR3 regions. A set of HTBI primers served as the primers for a first-round RT-PCR of the TCR CDR3. From the multiplex PCR reads, TCRdb called clonotypes with MiXCR, one entry per CDR3 protein. The sample lists about 700,000 distinct CDR3 sequences; around 15% were seen once. Sample: blood. The receptors come from a woman aged 18 to 35 with Graves' hyperthyroidism.

The genes are TRBV19 and TRBJ1-4; maybe TRBD1 (5 bases). This CDR3 comprises 19 residues. The ends were cut back, 3 bases at V and 2 bases at J, with 22 bases in the middle. CDR1 is LNHDA, CDR2 SQIVND, per germline (reference sequence). This CDR3 reads CASSIVPGQGMWTNEKLFF. CDR3 coding DNA: TGTGCCAGTAGTATTGTCCCTGGGCAGGGAATGTGGACTAATGAAAAACTGTTTTTT. Full variable domain (remainder filled in from reference TRBV19 and TRBJ1-4): DGGITQSPKYLFRKEGQNVTLSCEQNLNHDAMYWYRQDPGQGLRLIYYSQIVNDFQKGDIAEGYSVSREKKESFPLTVTSAQKNPTAFYLCASSIVPGQGMWTNEKLFFGSGTQLSVL.

This clonotype has a handful of counts. This sequence joins TRBV7-9 and TRBJ2-7; 15 bases are a match to TRBD2. Germline V gives CDR1 SEHNR, CDR2 FQNEAQ (reference sequence). This CDR3 has 15 amino acids. V was pared by 5 bases and J by 7 bases, with 6 bases of the junction left unmatched. The CDR3 region has the DNA TGTGCCAGCAGCCCGGGACTAGCGGGAGGAGGAGAGCAGTACTTC. It translates to CASSPGLAGGGEQYF.

In this sample, this clonotype turned up many times. The genes are TRBV20-1 and TRBJ2-3; TRBD1 matches 10 bases. Germline loops: CDR1 DFQATT, CDR2 SNEGSKA (reference sequence). The CDR3 loop spans 14 amino acids. The V segment lost 2 bases and the J segment 4 bases; nucleotides outside the gene matches: 3. The CDR3 protein is CSARRGQGSDTQYF. The DNA of the CDR3 is TGCAGTGCTAGACGGGGACAGGGGTCAGATACGCAGTATTTT.

The chain recombines TRBV6-5 with TRBJ1-2; D is possibly TRBD1 (6 bases). The CDR3 runs to 14 residues. Trimming shortened V by 5 bases and J by 5 bases, and 15 bases separated the two germline ends. Germline V gene lookup returns CDR1 MNHEY and CDR2 SVGAGI. The CDR3 reads CASSSGQPPYGYTF. The CDR3, as DNA: TGTGCCAGCAGTAGCGGACAGCCCCCTTATGGCTACACCTTC.

This clonotype was found many times. This rearrangement joins TRBV7-2 to TRBJ1-1, with TRBD1 matching over 7 bases. This CDR3 comprises 15 residues. V was clipped by 1 base and J by 5 bases; unmatched bases: 7. CDR1 is SGHTA and CDR2 is FQGNSA in the germline V gene. The CDR3 region has the DNA TGTGCCAGCAGCTTAGTGACAGGGTGGGGTACTGAAGCTTTCTTT. Amino acid sequence: CASSLVTGWGTEAFF.

This clonotype was seen repeatedly, ten times or more. The V call is TRBV7-2, the J call TRBJ1-6; D is unclear. The germline gives CDR1 SGHTA, CDR2 FQGNSA. This CDR3 spans 11 amino acids. Trimming left V 5 bases short and J 9 bases short, with 5 bases between. The CDR3: CASSRASPLHF. Written as DNA, the CDR3 is TGTGCCAGCAGCCGGGCTTCACCCCTCCACTTT. The variable domain in full, with the rest retrieved from reference TRBV7-2 and TRBJ1-6, is GAGVSQSPSNKVTEKGKDVELRCDPISGHTALYWYRQSLGQGLEFLIYFQGNSAPDKSGLPSDRFSAERTGGSVSTLTIQRTQQEDSAVYLCASSRASPLHFGNGTRLTVT.

This clonotype was detected many times. V usage is TRBV14 and J usage is TRBJ2-3; the match to TRBD2 covers 7 bases. Germline V CDR1 and CDR2: SGHDN, FVKESK. This CDR3 has 19 residues. V was clipped by 3 bases and J by 8 bases; unmatched bases: 23. CDR3 nucleotides: TGTGCCAGCAGCCACAGTTTCGCCCTGGGCGGACTAGAGCTTGGTACGCAGTATTTT. Residues: CASSHSFALGGLELGTQYF.

This clonotype was counted a single time. The chain couples TRBV10-3 to TRBJ1-5, with 9 bases lining up with TRBD1. V shed 10 bases and J 5 bases; nucleotides not matched to a gene: 9. CDR1 ENHRY and CDR2 SYGVKD come from the germline V gene. This CDR3 comprises 14 residues. The CDR3 bases are TGTGCCACCCAGAGGCGGACAGGGGATCAGCCCCAGCATTTT. Translation gives CATQRRTGDQPQHF.

The chain combines TRBV6-1 with TRBJ2-3; 10 bases align to TRBD2. The ends lost 5 bases at V and 4 bases at J; junction bases unmatched: 6. CDR1 and CDR2 from the germline V gene are MNHNS and SASEGT. CDR3 size: 15 residues. This chain's CDR3 is CASSRLAGVSDTQYF. The CDR3, as DNA: TGTGCCAGCAGTAGACTAGCGGGTGTATCAGATACGCAGTATTTT.

This clonotype was counted at least ten times. The rearrangement joins TRBV12-3 or TRBV12-4 to TRBJ1-4; D not resolved. Trimming stripped 5 bases from V and 0 bases from J, with 7 bases between. The CDR3 is 14 amino acids. CDR3 region: CASSPAATNEKLFF. The CDR3 bases are TGTGCCAGCAGTCCGGCGGCAACTAATGAAAAACTGTTTTTT.

This clonotype was detected a few times. The chain links TRBV19 to TRBJ1-5; TRBD1 aligns across 8 bases. With 6 bases clipped from V and 3 bases from J, the junction kept 10 bases outside the gene matches. The CDR3 sequence is 16 residues long. Germline lookup yields CDR1 LNHDA and CDR2 SQIVND (reference sequence). CDR3 in DNA: TGTGCCAGTAGATCGAGGACAGGGCCTGACAATCAGCCCCAGCATTTT. Its protein product is CASRSRTGPDNQPQHF. Filled out from reference TRBV19 and TRBJ1-5, the complete variable domain reads DGGITQSPKYLFRKEGQNVTLSCEQNLNHDAMYWYRQDPGQGLRLIYYSQIVNDFQKGDIAEGYSVSREKKESFPLTVTSAQKNPTAFYLCASRSRTGPDNQPQHFGDGTRLSIL.

At least ten counts were recorded for this clonotype. The rearrangement links TRBV20-1 to TRBJ2-3; TRBD2 matches at 9 bases. V gave up 3 bases and J gave up 2 bases; unmatched junction bases: 3. Germline V gene data show CDR1 as DFQATT and CDR2 as SNEGSKA (reference sequence). The CDR3 length is 14 residues. CDR3 sequence reads: CSARAGGDTDTQYF. The CDR3, as DNA: TGCAGTGCTAGGGCGGGAGGGGACACAGATACGCAGTATTTT.

This clonotype was seen repeatedly, ten times or more. This chain connects TRBV6-2 or TRBV6-3 to TRBJ2-5, with D perhaps matching TRBD2 (5 bases). Germline V gene lookup returns CDR1 MNHEY and CDR2 SVGEGT. This CDR3 is 14 amino acids long. Between the trimmed V and J ends, which lost 2 bases and 7 bases, there was a span of 14 bases. CDR3 region: CASSYGLPRGTQYF. CDR3 sequence (DNA): TGTGCCAGCAGTTACGGGTTACCCCGGGGGACCCAGTACTTC.

This clonotype has at least ten counts. The V call is TRBV7-9, the J call TRBJ1-2, with D maybe TRBD1 (5 bases). This CDR3 is built from 16 residues. Trimming left V 3 bases short and J 6 bases short, with 20 bases between. Germline V CDR1 and CDR2: SEHNR, FQNEAQ (reference sequence). In DNA form, the CDR3 reads TGTGCCAGCAGCTTGGGTGGGACCCCACGTTTGGATGGCTACACCTTC. It is translated as CASSLGGTPRLDGYTF. Variable domain in full (rest from reference TRBV7-9 and TRBJ1-2): DTGVSQNPRHKITKRGQNVTFRCDPISEHNRLYWYRQTLGQGPEFLTYFQNEAQLEKSRLLSDRFSAERPKGSFSTLEIQRTEQGDSAMYLCASSLGGTPRLDGYTFGSGTRLTVV.

The V gene is TRBV7-9, the J gene TRBJ2-7; D is unclear. Germline assignment: CDR1 SEHNR and CDR2 FQNEAQ (reference sequence). V was clipped by 4 bases and J by 3 bases, with 13 bases between them. The length of the CDR3 is 14 residues. The chain's CDR3 is CASSSEVGSYEQYF. The CDR3 nucleotides are TGTGCCAGCAGCTCAGAAGTGGGAAGCTACGAGCAGTACTTC.

The J gene is TRBJ1-6, the V gene TRBV12-3 or TRBV12-4, with D hard to call. There are 14 residues in the CDR3. Trimming removed 7 bases from V and 7 bases from J, with 14 bases in between. CDR3 nucleotides: TGTGCCAGCATCCGATTCGGGGAAAATTCACCCCTCCACTTT. It translates to CASIRFGENSPLHF.

Ten or more counts support this clonotype. The rearrangement uses TRBV12-3 or TRBV12-4 and TRBJ2-1, with no clear D. V lost 7 bases and J 0 bases, leaving 13 bases between the germline ends. The CDR3 has 15 residues. The CDR3 nucleotides are TGTGCCAGCAATGTTGGCGTAGGCTCCTACAATGAGCAGTTCTTC. Translated, it gives CASNVGVGSYNEQFF.

This chain links TRBV29-1 with TRBJ1-2; tentatively, D is TRBD1 (6 bases). The CDR3 is made up of 13 amino acids. Trimming removed 6 bases from V and 12 bases from J, with 23 bases in between. Per the germline V gene, CDR1 is SQVTM and CDR2 is ANQGSEA. DNA of the CDR3: TGCAGCGTGGCCACAGGGTTGGTCGAGGGGGACACCTTC. Its protein is CSVATGLVEGDTF.

This clonotype was detected a few times. The V and J genes are TRBV20-1 and TRBJ1-5; D not resolved. Germline lookup yields CDR1 DFQATT and CDR2 SNEGSKA (reference sequence). Trimming cost V 6 bases and J 5 bases, with 11 bases left between them. This CDR3 is built from 12 residues. CDR3 residues: CSAWAVYQPQHF. In nucleotides, the CDR3 is TGCAGTGCATGGGCAGTATATCAGCCCCAGCATTTT.

This clonotype was seen repeatedly, ten times or more. This rearrangement joins TRBV20-1 to TRBJ2-3, with unresolved D. Germline V gene data show CDR1 as DFQATT and CDR2 as SNEGSKA (reference sequence). This CDR3 spans 13 amino acids. V was clipped by 4 bases and J by 2 bases, with 10 bases between them. Written as DNA, the CDR3 is TGCAGTGCTAATACGGATTTCACAGATACGCAGTATTTT. Protein product: CSANTDFTDTQYF.

The chain recombines TRBV19 with TRBJ2-3; D uncertain. V lost 3 bases and J lost 0, with 16 bases in between. The CDR3 runs to 17 residues. Germline CDR1 and CDR2: LNHDA and SQIVND (reference sequence). CDR3 bases: TGTGCCAGTAGTATGACCCACCCTCAACCTAGCACAGATACGCAGTATTTT. It yields the protein CASSMTHPQPSTDTQYF.

A few counts support this clonotype. This chain connects TRBV29-1 to TRBJ1-1; perhaps TRBD1 as D (5 bases). CDR1 and CDR2 from the germline V gene are SQVTM and ANQGSEA. Trimming pared 4 bases from V and 0 bases from J, leaving 9 bases between. The CDR3 is made up of 13 amino acids. CDR3 loop: CSVVSGMNTEAFF. CDR3 DNA sequence: TGCAGCGTTGTTTCAGGGATGAACACTGAAGCTTTCTTT.

This clonotype was seen repeatedly, ten times or more. The rearrangement joins TRBV13 to TRBJ2-1; a weak D match, TRBD1 (6 bases). Germline CDR1 and CDR2: PRHDT and FYEKMQ (reference sequence). This CDR3 is 16 amino acids long. V lost 5 bases and J lost 0, with 14 bases in between. The CDR3 spells CASSPDRISSYNEQFF. The DNA for the CDR3 is TGTGCCAGCAGCCCCGACAGGATCAGCTCCTACAATGAGCAGTTCTTC. Full variable domain (outside the CDR3, taken from reference TRBV13 and TRBJ2-1): AAGVIQSPRHLIKEKRETATLKCYPIPRHDTVYWYQQGPGQDPQFLISFYEKMQSDKGSIPDRFSAQQFSDYHSELNMSSLELGDSALYFCASSPDRISSYNEQFFGPGTRLTVL.

This clonotype has a handful of counts. The V and J genes are TRBV18 and TRBJ2-7, with 7 positions matching TRBD1. Germline V gene sequence: CDR1 KGHSH, CDR2 LQKENI. The CDR3 sequence is 13 residues long. J lost 5 bases, V lost 0 bases, and 1 base had no gene match. CDR3 in amino acids: CASSPPDRDEQYF. The CDR3 coding sequence is TGTGCCAGCTCACCACCAGACAGGGACGAGCAGTACTTC.

This clonotype was recorded at least ten times. DNA of the CDR3: TGTGCCAGTAGTACGGCAGGGGGCTGGTCCTACAATGAGCAGTTCTTC. Its translation: CASSTAGGWSYNEQFF. The chain combines TRBV19 with TRBJ2-1; TRBD1 aligns across 8 bases. V gave up 4 bases and J gave up 1 base; unmatched junction bases: 6. The germline V gene has CDR1 LNHDA and CDR2 SQIVND (reference sequence). The CDR3 runs 16 residues. Drawing the rest from reference TRBV19 and TRBJ2-1, the complete variable domain is DGGITQSPKYLFRKEGQNVTLSCEQNLNHDAMYWYRQDPGQGLRLIYYSQIVNDFQKGDIAEGYSVSREKKESFPLTVTSAQKNPTAFYLCASSTAGGWSYNEQFFGPGTRLTVL.